The present T cell receptor beta chain was sequenced within a study of blood T cell repertoires in COVID-19. Overall study context: The study drew acute and convalescent COVID-19 samples from the United States, Italy and Spain. T cells, B-cell-depleted T cells, or PBMCs provided the cDNA or gDNA that served as material.

CDR1 and CDR2 (germline): SGHTA, FQGNSA. Trimming took 10 bases from V and 8 from J, leaving 24 bases between them. CDR3 length equals 15 residues. Profiled with immunoSEQ multiplex PCR; TCRdb holds only in-frame clones, not every one. Among approximately 140,000 clones listed, about 80% were seen once. V usage is TRBV7-2 and J usage is TRBJ2-1, with a tentative D call TRBD1 (6 bases). Sequenced: peripheral blood. The clonotype originates from a man between 65 and 80 years old with acute or convalescent COVID-19. CDR3 loop: CATTPLGQTSDEQFF. In nucleotides, the CDR3 is TGTGCCACCACTCCTCTGGGACAAACATCCGATGAGCAGTTCTTC.